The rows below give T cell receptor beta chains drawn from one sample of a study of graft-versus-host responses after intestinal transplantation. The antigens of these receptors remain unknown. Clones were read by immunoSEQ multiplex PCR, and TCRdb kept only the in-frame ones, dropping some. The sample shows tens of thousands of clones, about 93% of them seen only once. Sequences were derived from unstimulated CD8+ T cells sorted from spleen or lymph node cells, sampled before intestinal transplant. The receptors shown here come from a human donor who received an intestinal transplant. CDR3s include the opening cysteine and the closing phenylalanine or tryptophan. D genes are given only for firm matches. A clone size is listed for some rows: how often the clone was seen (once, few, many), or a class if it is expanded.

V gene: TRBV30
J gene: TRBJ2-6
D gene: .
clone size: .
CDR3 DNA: TGTGCCTGGTCCTCGGGGTCTGGGGCCAACGTCCTGACTTTC
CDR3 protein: CAWSSGSGANVLTF

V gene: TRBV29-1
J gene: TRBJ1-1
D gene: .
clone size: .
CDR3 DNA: TGCAGCGTTGACCGTTACACTGAAGCTTTCTTT
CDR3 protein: CSVDRYTEAFF

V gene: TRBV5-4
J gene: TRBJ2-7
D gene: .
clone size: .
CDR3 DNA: TGTGCCAGCAGCTGCTGGAGACTCTACGAGCAGTACTTC
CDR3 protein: CASSCWRLYEQYF

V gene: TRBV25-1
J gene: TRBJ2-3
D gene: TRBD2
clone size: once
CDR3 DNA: TGTGCCAGCAGTGAATATATATTAGCTAGCGGAGATACGCAGTATTTT
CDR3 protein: CASSEYILASGDTQYF

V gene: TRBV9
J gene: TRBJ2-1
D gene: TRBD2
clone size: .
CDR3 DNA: TGTGCCAGCAGCCCTGGACTAGCGGGCAATGAGCAGTTCTTC
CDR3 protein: CASSPGLAGNEQFF

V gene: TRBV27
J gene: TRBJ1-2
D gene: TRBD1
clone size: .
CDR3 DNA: TGTGCCAGCAGGGGGGACAGGGGGTTAAACTATGGCTACACCTTC
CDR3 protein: CASRGDRGLNYGYTF

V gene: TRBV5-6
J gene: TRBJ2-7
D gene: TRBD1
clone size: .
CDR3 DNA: TGTGCCAGCAGCCAGACAGGGTTTTTTTACGAGCAGTACTTC
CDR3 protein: CASSQTGFFYEQYF

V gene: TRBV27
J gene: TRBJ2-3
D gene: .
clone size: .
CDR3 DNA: TGTGCCAGCAGTTACGGGGTGGGTCCAGATACGCAGTATTTT
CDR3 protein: CASSYGVGPDTQYF

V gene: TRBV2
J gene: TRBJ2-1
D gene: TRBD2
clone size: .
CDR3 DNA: TGTGCCAGCCTCACTAGCGGGGGGGGCCCACCGGGGCAGTTCTTC
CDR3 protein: CASLTSGGGPPGQFF

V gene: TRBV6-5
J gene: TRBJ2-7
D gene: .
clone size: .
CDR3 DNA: TGTGCCAGCAGGCGGACAGATTCCTACGAGCAGTACTTC
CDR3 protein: CASRRTDSYEQYF

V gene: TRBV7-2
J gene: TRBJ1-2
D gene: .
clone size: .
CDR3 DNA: TGTGCCAGCAGCCTAGGGTTCTTCGGCTATGGCTACACCTTC
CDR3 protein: CASSLGFFGYGYTF

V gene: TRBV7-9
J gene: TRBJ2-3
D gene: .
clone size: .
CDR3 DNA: TGTGCCAGCAGGCTCGAGTTGTCAGAGGAAGGTGGGACAGATACGCAGTATTTT
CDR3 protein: CASRLELSEEGGTDTQYF

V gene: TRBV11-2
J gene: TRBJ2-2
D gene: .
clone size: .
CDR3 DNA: TGTGCCAGCAGCTTGACGGCCCCGGGAGGGGAGCTGTTTTTT
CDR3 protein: CASSLTAPGGELFF

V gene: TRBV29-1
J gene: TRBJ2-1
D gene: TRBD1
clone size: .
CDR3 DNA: TGCAGCGTTGAGCCGGGACAGGGCGGCAATGAGCAGTTCTTC
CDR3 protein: CSVEPGQGGNEQFF

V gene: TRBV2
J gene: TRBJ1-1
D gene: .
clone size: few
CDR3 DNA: TGTGCCAGCACCGACAGGTTGAACACTGAAGCTTTCTTT
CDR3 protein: CASTDRLNTEAFF

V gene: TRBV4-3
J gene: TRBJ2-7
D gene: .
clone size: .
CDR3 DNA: TGCGCCAGCAGCCCCTACGGGGGTGGAGAGCAGTACTTC
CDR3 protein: CASSPYGGGEQYF

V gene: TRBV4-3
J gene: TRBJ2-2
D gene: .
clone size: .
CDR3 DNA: TGCGCCAGCAGCCAAGGATGGGGCGACGGGGAGCTGTTTTTT
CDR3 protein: CASSQGWGDGELFF

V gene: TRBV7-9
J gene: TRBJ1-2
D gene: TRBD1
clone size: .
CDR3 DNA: TGTGCCAGCAGCTTAGTGGACAGGGAGGATGGTGGCTACACCTTC
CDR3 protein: CASSLVDREDGGYTF

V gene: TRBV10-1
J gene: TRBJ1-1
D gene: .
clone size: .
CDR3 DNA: TGCGCCAGCAGTGAGTCGGGGGGGAGCGCGAAATCTGAAGCTTTCTTT
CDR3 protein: CASSESGGSAKSEAFF

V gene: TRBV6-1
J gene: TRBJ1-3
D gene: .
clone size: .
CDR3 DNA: TGTGCCAGCAGTGGCAGTTTCGTTGGAAACACCATATATTTT
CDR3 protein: CASSGSFVGNTIYF

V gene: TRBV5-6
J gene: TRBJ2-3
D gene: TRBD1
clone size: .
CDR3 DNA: TGTGCCAGCAGCTTGGTCCAGGGGGCGTCTGGCACAGATACGCAGTATTTT
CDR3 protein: CASSLVQGASGTDTQYF

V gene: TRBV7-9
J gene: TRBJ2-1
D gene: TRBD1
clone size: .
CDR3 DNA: TGTGCCAGCAGCTTAGCGGGGCAGGGGGCGCGGTACAATGAGCAGTTCTTC
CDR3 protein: CASSLAGQGARYNEQFF